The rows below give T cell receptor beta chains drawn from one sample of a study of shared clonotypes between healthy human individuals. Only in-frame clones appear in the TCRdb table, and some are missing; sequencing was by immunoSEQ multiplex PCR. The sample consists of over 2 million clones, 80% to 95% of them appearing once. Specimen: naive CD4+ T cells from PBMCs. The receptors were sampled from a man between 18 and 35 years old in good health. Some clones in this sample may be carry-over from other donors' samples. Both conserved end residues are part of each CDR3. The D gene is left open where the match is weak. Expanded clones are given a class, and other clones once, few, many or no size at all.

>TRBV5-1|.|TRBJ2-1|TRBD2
TGCGCCAGCAGCTTGGGTAGCGGGGACAATGAGCAGTTCTTC
CASSLGSGDNEQFF
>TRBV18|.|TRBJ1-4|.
TGTGCCAGCTCACCTTCACAGGAAAAACTGTTTTTT
CASSPSQEKLFF
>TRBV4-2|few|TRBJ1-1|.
TGTGCCAGCAGTCAAGGGCAGGGGTTCACTGAAGCTTTCTTT
CASSQGQGFTEAFF
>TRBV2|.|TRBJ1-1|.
TGTGCCAGCAGTGTATACGTGCACACTGAAGCTTTCTTT
CASSVYVHTEAFF
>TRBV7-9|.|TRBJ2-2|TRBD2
TGTGCCAGCAGCTTAGGTGTGATAGCGGGGCCCTTGAACACCGGGGAGCTGTTTTTT
CASSLGVIAGPLNTGELFF
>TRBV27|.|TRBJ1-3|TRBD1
TGTGCCAGCAGAGCCGGGACAGGGTTCGGCACCATATATTTT
CASRAGTGFGTIYF
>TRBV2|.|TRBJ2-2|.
TGTGCCAGCGGGACGGATACCGGGGAGCTGTTTTTT
CASGTDTGELFF
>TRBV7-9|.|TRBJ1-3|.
TGTGCCAGCACCCTCCGACGAACGGGTTCTACTGACACCATATATTTT
CASTLRRTGSTDTIYF
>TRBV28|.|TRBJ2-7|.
TGTGCCAGCAGTCCATTAGTTTTCCGCGAGCAGTACTTC
CASSPLVFREQYF
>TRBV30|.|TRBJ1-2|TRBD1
TGTGCCTGGGGACAGGTATCGTCCGGCTACACCTTC
CAWGQVSSGYTF
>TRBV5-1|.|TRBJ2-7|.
TGCGCCAGCAGCTCCAGGGTTAACGGGGACGAGCAGTACTTC
CASSSRVNGDEQYF
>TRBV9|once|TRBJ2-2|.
TGTGCCAGCAGCCCCAGAGGGCTAGCGATAAACACCGGGGAGCTGTTTTTT
CASSPRGLAINTGELFF
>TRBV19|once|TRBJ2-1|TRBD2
TGTGCCAGTAGTAAGACTAGCGGGATGGCTGGGAATGAGCAGTTCTTC
CASSKTSGMAGNEQFF
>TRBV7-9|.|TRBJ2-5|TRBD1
TGTGCCAGCAGCCGGGACAGGGGGCATATCCAAGAGACCCAGTACTTC
CASSRDRGHIQETQYF
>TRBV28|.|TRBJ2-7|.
TGTGCCAGCAGTTTAAGCTGGACCTACGAGCAGTACTTC
CASSLSWTYEQYF
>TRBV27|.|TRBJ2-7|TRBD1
TGTGCCAGCAGTTTATACAGGACAGGGTCCTCCTACGAGCAGTACTTC
CASSLYRTGSSYEQYF
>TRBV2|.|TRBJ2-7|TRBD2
TGTGCCAGCACTCCGGCTAGCGGATCCTACGAGCAGTACTTC
CASTPASGSYEQYF
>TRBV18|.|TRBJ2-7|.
TGTGCCAGCTCAGTGGATCGTAAAAAGGGCGAGCAGTACTTC
CASSVDRKKGEQYF
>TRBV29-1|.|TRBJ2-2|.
TGCAGCGGAGGCTTCTCGGGGGACACCGGGGAGCTGTTTTTT
CSGGFSGDTGELFF
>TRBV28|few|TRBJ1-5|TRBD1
TGTGCCAGCAGCAGGACAGGGACTAAGCCCCAGCATTTT
CASSRTGTKPQHF
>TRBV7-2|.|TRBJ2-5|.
TGTGCCAGCAGCTCAAACTATCAAGAGACCCAGTACTTC
CASSSNYQETQYF
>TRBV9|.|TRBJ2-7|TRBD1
TGTGCCAGCAGCGTAGACAGGGGGACAAACGAGCAGTACTTC
CASSVDRGTNEQYF